These T cell receptor beta chains were read from a single sample in a study of T cells in Graves' hyperthyroidism and ophthalmopathy. TCRdb used MiXCR to reprocess the multiplex PCR reads, holding one entry per CDR3 protein. The sample consists of about 400,000 distinct CDR3 sequences, roughly 13% of them appearing once. Sequenced: blood. These receptors were obtained from a woman aged 18-29 years with Graves' hyperthyroidism. CDR3s include the opening cysteine and the closing phenylalanine or tryptophan. The D gene is left open where the match is weak. Clone size is not always given. Where it is, it says once, few, many or a class for expanded clones.

cdr3_nt cdr3_aa j_call clone_size d_call v_call
TGCAGCGCCGCGGGACAGGGCAATCAGCCCCAGCATTTT CSAAGQGNQPQHF TRBJ1-5 many TRBD1 TRBV29-1
TGTGCCAGCAGGCGGGGACGCGACTATGGCTACACCTTC CASRRGRDYGYTF TRBJ1-2 few NA TRBV7-9
TGTGCCAGCAGTGAAGCGCTTCTCACTAGCGGCAGCAATGAGCAGTTCTTC CASSEALLTSGSNEQFF TRBJ2-1 many TRBD2 TRBV6-1
TGTGCCATCCAGACAGGCTCCAGGTTATTCGGGGAGCTGTTTTTT CAIQTGSRLFGELFF TRBJ2-2 few NA TRBV6-2/TRBV6-3
TGCGCCAGCAGCTATCTAGCGGGAGAGTACAATGAGCAGTTCTTC CASSYLAGEYNEQFF TRBJ2-1 many TRBD2 TRBV5-1
TGTGCCAGCAGTGAGGACAAGAACGAAAAACTGTTTTTT CASSEDKNEKLFF TRBJ1-4 many NA TRBV2
TGTGCCAGCAGTGAGTCAGGGGGTGAGCAGCCCCAGCATTTT CASSESGGEQPQHF TRBJ1-5 few TRBD1 TRBV6-4
TGTGCCAGCGAATCTATCGGAGATACGCAGTATTTT CASESIGDTQYF TRBJ2-3 many NA TRBV12-3/TRBV12-4
TGTGCCAGCAGCGGGGATATCAGCACAGATACGCAGTATTTT CASSGDISTDTQYF TRBJ2-3 many NA TRBV7-6
TGTGCCAGCGCTGTACAGGCAGGGTCGGTCACCGGGGAGCTGTTTTTT CASAVQAGSVTGELFF TRBJ2-2 many NA TRBV11-2
TGTGCCAGCAGTGAAACAGGCAGCAATCAGCCCCAGCATTTT CASSETGSNQPQHF TRBJ1-5 NA NA TRBV6-4
TGTGCCAGCAGCCGCCCTGTCGTGGGGGAGCTGTTTTTT CASSRPVVGELFF TRBJ2-2 many NA TRBV9
TGTGCCAGCAGTTATTCCCCGGGACAACACTCTGGGGCCAACGTCCTGACTTTC CASSYSPGQHSGANVLTF TRBJ2-6 many NA TRBV6-2/TRBV6-3
TGCGCCAGCAGCAGGGGACAGCTCCCTGAAAATGAAAAACTGTTTTTT CASSRGQLPENEKLFF TRBJ1-4 many TRBD1 TRBV5-1
TGTGCCAGCAGCTTTGTCGAAAAGCGGGAGGGCCCCCCAGATACGCAGTATTTT CASSFVEKREGPPDTQYF TRBJ2-3 many TRBD2 TRBV7-3
TGCAGTGCCGGGACAGGGGGAGCCCCTAGCACAGATACGCAGTATTTT CSAGTGGAPSTDTQYF TRBJ2-3 many TRBD1 TRBV20-1
TGCAGTGCTAGACGGGAGGAAGGGGATACGCAGTATTTT CSARREEGDTQYF TRBJ2-3 many TRBD2 TRBV20-1
TGTGCCAGCAGCTTTGGCAGGGAATCTGGCTACACCTTC CASSFGRESGYTF TRBJ1-2 few NA TRBV5-6
TGCGCCAGCAGCCTGGCAGTCGGTCCGAACACCGGGGAGCTGTTTTTT CASSLAVGPNTGELFF TRBJ2-2 few NA TRBV4-1
TGTGCCAGCAAACTACTAGCGGGGGGCTTCACAGATACGCAGTATTTT CASKLLAGGFTDTQYF TRBJ2-3 many TRBD2 TRBV6-1
TGTGCCAGCAGCTGGGACAGGGGTTACGAGCAGTACTTC CASSWDRGYEQYF TRBJ2-7 NA TRBD1 TRBV7-9
TGTGCCAGCACCCGGGCGACAGGGGGGGATGGCTACACCTTC CASTRATGGDGYTF TRBJ1-2 many TRBD1 TRBV28
TGTGCCAGCAGCTTACAACTGGGACTAGCGGGCTCCTACAATGAGCAGTTCTTC CASSLQLGLAGSYNEQFF TRBJ2-1 few TRBD2 TRBV7-2
TGCAGTGTAATCCCTTACTATAATTCACCCCTCCACTTT CSVIPYYNSPLHF TRBJ1-6 once NA TRBV20-1
TGTGCCAGCAGTTTACTAGCCGACGCTCAGCCCCAGCATTTT CASSLLADAQPQHF TRBJ1-5 many NA TRBV12-3/TRBV12-4
TGTGCCAGCTCACCGGCCGGGACTAGCGGGAGAGAGACCCAGTACTTC CASSPAGTSGRETQYF TRBJ2-5 many TRBD2 TRBV18
TGTGCCAGCAGCGTCGGGGAAACGGAGCAGTTCTTC CASSVGETEQFF TRBJ2-1 NA NA TRBV5-4
TGTGCCAGCAGGGGGACCGAGTTTTACGAGCAGTACTTC CASRGTEFYEQYF TRBJ2-7 many NA TRBV2
TGTGCCAGCAGTTTGCCCGGGACAGGGGGTAAAGAGCAGTACTTC CASSLPGTGGKEQYF TRBJ2-7 few TRBD1 TRBV27
TGCAGTGCTAGACGACAGGCCAATCAGCCCCAGCATTTT CSARRQANQPQHF TRBJ1-5 many NA TRBV20-1
TGTGCCAGCAGTTCAAACCTGGACAGGTGGGGCAATCAGCCCCAGCATTTT CASSSNLDRWGNQPQHF TRBJ1-5 many TRBD1 TRBV28
TGTGCCATCAGTGACTTGATTAGCGGGGGGAATGAGCAGTTCTTC CAISDLISGGNEQFF TRBJ2-1 many TRBD2 TRBV10-3
TGTGCCAGCAGCCCCCCGGCGTACAATGAGCAGTTCTTC CASSPPAYNEQFF TRBJ2-1 many NA TRBV11-2
TGTGCCAGTAGGACTAGACAGGGGAATCAGCCCCAGCATTTT CASRTRQGNQPQHF TRBJ1-5 NA TRBD1 TRBV19
TGTGCCAGCAGCTTCCCCCAGTTACCTTCAGGGTGGGGAAACATTCAGTACTTC CASSFPQLPSGWGNIQYF TRBJ2-4 few NA TRBV7-2
TGTGCCAGCAGCAAGGGACTAGCGGGAGGCTACGAGCAGTACTTC CASSKGLAGGYEQYF TRBJ2-7 many TRBD2 TRBV7-9
TGTGCCAGCAGCTTTGAAGGGGCCCCCGGGACCCAGTACTTC CASSFEGAPGTQYF TRBJ2-5 few NA TRBV5-6
TGCGCCAGCAGCTTCCAAGGAGGTAATAACAATGAGCAGTTCTTC CASSFQGGNNNEQFF TRBJ2-1 many NA TRBV5-1
TGCGCCAGCAGCCGCGGGGACCAGTGGGGAGGAGAAAAACTGTTTTTT CASSRGDQWGGEKLFF TRBJ1-4 few NA TRBV4-3
TGTGCCAGCAGTCCTACCGGACAGGGGGTCTACGAGCAGTACTTC CASSPTGQGVYEQYF TRBJ2-7 few TRBD1 TRBV9
TGTGCCATCAGTGATGGGGGGAAACCTAGCAATCAGCCCCAGCATTTT CAISDGGKPSNQPQHF TRBJ1-5 many NA TRBV10-3
TGTGCCAGCAGCGACGAAGAGTCTAGCGCCAATGAGCAGTTCTTC CASSDEESSANEQFF TRBJ2-1 few NA TRBV4-2
TGCAGTGCCTGGGGGGGACAGGATAATTCACCCCTCCACTTT CSAWGGQDNSPLHF TRBJ1-6 NA TRBD1 TRBV20-1
TGCGCCAGCAGCCAATCGAGAGCTAGCGGGCGTTACAATGAGCAGTTCTTC CASSQSRASGRYNEQFF TRBJ2-1 many TRBD2 TRBV4-1
TGTGCCAGCAGTTTACGCGGAAGCTCCTACAATGAGCAGTACTTC CASSLRGSSYNEQYF TRBJ2-7 few NA TRBV12-3/TRBV12-4
TGTGCCAGCAAGGGACTAGCGGGGGCCAATGAGCAGTTCTTC CASKGLAGANEQFF TRBJ2-1 many TRBD2 TRBV28